This passage covers 20 T cell receptor beta chains from one sample sequenced in a study of blood T cell repertoires in COVID-19. Assay: immunoSEQ multiplex PCR; the TCRdb copy retains only in-frame clones and omits some. The sample contains some 180,000 clones, 76% of which appear only once. The specimen was peripheral blood. These receptors all stem from a woman aged 45-59 years with active or convalescent COVID-19.

The chain combines TRBV4-3 with TRBJ1-3; possibly TRBD1 for D (6 bases). In germline, CDR1 is LGHNA, CDR2 YSLEER. The CDR3 covers 16 residues. V lost 2 bases and J lost 0, with 11 bases in between. The CDR3 loop is CASSQPLDSSGNTIYF. DNA for the CDR3: TGCGCCAGCAGCCAACCGCTGGACAGCTCTGGAAACACCATATATTTT.

The chain employs TRBV20-1 and TRBJ2-3; D gene uncertain. Germline CDR1 is DFQATT and CDR2 is SNEGSKA (reference sequence). This CDR3 has 11 residues. V dropped 3 bases and J dropped 4 bases, with 5 bases sitting between them. The CDR3 region has the DNA TGCAGTGCTAGTATAGCAGATACGCAGTATTTT. Amino acids: CSASIADTQYF.

CDR3 DNA: TGTGCCAGCAGCTTCCGGGACAGCACTAGCACAGATACGCAGTATTTT. It specifies CASSFRDSTSTDTQYF. The chain has TRBV7-6 and TRBJ2-3, with 7 positions matching TRBD1. The germline CDR1 and CDR2 sequences are SGHVS and FNYEAQ. V dropped 3 bases and J dropped 0; count of bases not matched to a gene: 6. The CDR3 has 16 amino acids.

The chain joins TRBV4-3 to TRBJ1-1; D not resolved. CDR3 length equals 13 residues. The V gene's germline CDR1 is LGHNA and CDR2 YSLEER. The germline V and J ends were trimmed by 4 bases and 7 bases, with 13 bases remaining between them. CDR3 sequence: CASSPAERLEAFF. The CDR3 coding sequence is TGCGCCAGCAGCCCCGCGGAGAGGCTTGAAGCTTTCTTT.

The V and J genes are TRBV5-4 and TRBJ2-2; TRBD2 might be the D (6 bases). Trimming removed 2 bases from V and 0 bases from J, with 14 bases in between. CDR1 SGHNT and CDR2 YYREEE come from the germline V gene (reference sequence). The CDR3 contains 17 residues. The CDR3 DNA reads TGTGCCAGCAGCTTCGGGGGAGGTCCCGCGAACACCGGGGAGCTGTTTTTT. Translation: CASSFGGGPANTGELFF.

The chain joins TRBV5-1 to TRBJ2-5; 9 bases map to TRBD2. The CDR3 is 17 residues long. The V segment lost 5 bases and the J segment 4 bases; nucleotides outside the gene matches: 15. Germline loops: CDR1 SGHRS, CDR2 YFSETQ. The CDR3 is CASSSGSAGGLRETQYF. The CDR3 DNA follows: TGCGCCAGCAGTTCCGGGTCGGCGGGAGGGCTAAGAGAGACCCAGTACTTC.

The V call is TRBV4-2, the J call TRBJ2-1, with 10 bases matching TRBD2. J lost 6 bases, V lost 0 bases, and 5 bases had no gene match. There are 16 residues in the CDR3. CDR1 and CDR2 (germline): LGHNA, YNFKEQ. The CDR3 region is CASSQDPSGSSNEQFF. The CDR3 coding sequence is TGTGCCAGCAGCCAAGACCCTAGCGGGAGCAGCAATGAGCAGTTCTTC.

This chain connects TRBV5-1 to TRBJ2-7, with TRBD2 matching 8 bases. CDR3 size: 16 residues. The germline CDR1 and CDR2 sequences are SGHRS and YFSETQ. V shed 6 bases, J shed 3 bases, and the junction held 14 bases outside the gene matches. CDR3 bases: TGCGCCAGCACCCTGAGGCCTGCGACTAGCGACTACGAGCAGTACTTC. It encodes CASTLRPATSDYEQYF.

In this sample, this clone turned up once. This chain uses TRBV6-5 with TRBJ2-5, with a possible D match to TRBD2 (6 bases). V was shortened by 5 bases and J by 7 bases, with 14 bases between the two germline ends. There are 13 residues in the CDR3. Per germline, CDR1 MNHEY and CDR2 SVGAGI. Written as DNA, the CDR3 is TGTGCCAGCAGTCTGACGGAGGGGTGGACCCAGTACTTC. Translation: CASSLTEGWTQYF.

V gene TRBV4-3 combines with J gene TRBJ2-7, with D tentatively TRBD1 (5 bases). CDR1 LGHNA and CDR2 YSLEER come from the germline V gene. V was pared by 3 bases and J by 6 bases, with 9 bases between. The length of the CDR3 is 12 residues. Here the CDR3 reads CASSHQGREQYF. DNA of the CDR3: TGCGCCAGCAGCCACCAGGGCCGCGAGCAGTACTTC.

This clone has a handful of counts. V is TRBV7-2 and J is TRBJ2-1; 7 bases match TRBD2. The CDR3 is 18 amino acids. Germline V gives CDR1 SGHTA, CDR2 FQGNSA. V lost 1 base and J lost 7; bases outside the gene matches: 16. This CDR3 reads CASSLVPSGGGARNEQFF. In DNA form, the CDR3 reads TGTGCCAGCAGCTTAGTGCCTTCTGGGGGAGGGGCTCGAAATGAGCAGTTCTTC.

The rearrangement links TRBV9 to TRBJ2-3, with 8 bases matching TRBD2. The CDR3 runs to 17 residues. Germline trimming cut 4 bases from V and 4 bases from J; bases unmatched to any gene: 14. Per the germline V gene, CDR1 is SGDLS and CDR2 is YYNGEE. CDR3 nucleotides: TGTGCCAGCAGCACTTCCGGGACTAGAGGTTGGGCAGATACGCAGTATTTT. Protein: CASSTSGTRGWADTQYF.

This sequence joins TRBV4-3 and TRBJ1-3, with D unclear. Trimming removed 0 bases at V and 4 bases at J, with 10 bases between. Germline values: CDR1 LGHNA, CDR2 YSLEER. The CDR3 has 15 amino acids. CDR3 sequence reads: CASSQDVIGGNTIYF. CDR3 nucleotide sequence: TGCGCCAGCAGCCAAGATGTAATCGGGGGAAACACCATATATTTT.

This chain connects TRBV5-4 to TRBJ1-6, with D possibly matching TRBD1 (5 bases). V lost 2 bases to trimming and J lost 6 bases, with 12 bases between them. The CDR3 spans 15 residues. In germline, CDR1 is SGHNT, CDR2 YYREEE (reference sequence). Written as DNA, the CDR3 is TGTGCCAGCAGCTTCGGGGGTCCCGGTAATTCACCCCTCCACTTT. It translates to CASSFGGPGNSPLHF.

This sequence joins TRBV7-2 and TRBJ2-5; tentative D call: TRBD1 (5 bases). The CDR3 spans 15 residues. Trimming cost V 1 base and J 6 bases, with 15 bases left between them. From germline, CDR1 is SGHTA and CDR2 FQGNSA. CDR3 nucleotide sequence: TGTGCCAGCAGCTTAGACGTAGGGGCAGCTAAGACCCAGTACTTC. The encoded protein is CASSLDVGAAKTQYF.

This clone appeared a single time. The CDR3 spells CSVDRPSGSNEQFF. DNA for the CDR3: TGCAGCGTTGATCGGCCTAGCGGGAGCAATGAGCAGTTCTTC. The V and J genes are TRBV29-1 and TRBJ2-1; 10 bases align to TRBD2. The CDR3 extends over 14 amino acids. Trimming took 3 bases from V and 6 from J; bases not matched to a gene: 5. Germline-derived CDR1 and CDR2 are SQVTM and ANQGSEA.

This clone was seen a few times. The chain recombines TRBV5-6 with TRBJ2-5, with 13 nucleotides matching TRBD2. V was clipped by 3 bases and J by 3 bases; unmatched bases: 8. This CDR3 is built from 17 residues. Germline loops: CDR1 SGHDT, CDR2 YYEEEE. The CDR3 spells CASSSGLAGVIEETQYF. The CDR3 region has the DNA TGTGCCAGCAGCTCAGGACTAGCGGGGGTCATAGAAGAGACCCAGTACTTC. The whole variable domain, remainder taken from reference TRBV5-6 and TRBJ2-5, is DAGVTQSPTHLIKTRGQQVTLRCSPKSGHDTVSWYQQALGQGPQFIFQYYEEEERQRGNFPDRFSGHQFPNYSSELNVNALLLGDSALYLCASSSGLAGVIEETQYFGPGTRLLVL.

The chain carries TRBV11-2 and TRBJ2-3; 8 positions agree with TRBD2. The V and J ends lost 3 bases and 5 bases, in that order; junction bases with no gene match: 7. Per the germline V gene, CDR1 is SGHAT and CDR2 is FQNNGV. This CDR3 region has 15 residues. In DNA, the CDR3 is TGTGCCAGCAGCTTGGGCGGGGGGCGAGGAGATACGCAGTATTTT. Amino acid sequence: CASSLGGGRGDTQYF.

This sequence joins TRBV29-1 and TRBJ2-5; 8 bases match TRBD2. This CDR3 is built from 16 residues. Germline loops: CDR1 SQVTM, CDR2 ANQGSEA. With V trimmed by 2 bases and J by 3 bases, 11 bases remained unmatched. CDR3 sequence reads: CSVEWRWIAGKETQYF. DNA of the CDR3: TGCAGCGTTGAATGGAGGTGGATAGCGGGGAAAGAGACCCAGTACTTC.

The V and J genes are TRBV11-2 and TRBJ1-2; 8 nucleotides align to TRBD1. Germline V CDR1 and CDR2: SGHAT, FQNNGV. The trim removed 7 bases at V and 4 bases at J, leaving 14 bases unmatched. There are 16 residues in the CDR3. CDR3 sequence (DNA): TGTGCCAGCACGGGGGCCACAGGGGGGTTGTCCTATGGCTACACCTTC. It codes for CASTGATGGLSYGYTF.